Shown below are 32 T cell receptor beta chains from a single sample sequenced in a study of T cell repertoires in cytomegalovirus infection. Their target antigens are unknown. TCRdb passed the reads through MiXCR, listing each CDR3 protein once. The sample shows about 890,000 distinct CDR3 sequences, roughly 30% of them seen only once. The sequencing used cultured CD8+ T cells from PBMCs, collected from culture after CMV antigen stimulation. These receptors were collected from a human donor in good health (CMV status not recorded). Some clones in this sample may be carry-over from other donors' samples.

The rearrangement uses TRBV6-5 and TRBJ2-2, with TRBD2 matching 8 bases. V lost 0 bases to trimming and J lost 8 bases; unmatched junction nucleotides: 5. The CDR3 runs to 15 residues. Germline CDR1 reads MNHEY; CDR2 reads SVGAGI. In nucleotides, the CDR3 is TGTGCCAGCAGTTACTCCGCGGGGGGTTATGGGGAGCTGTTTTTT. It is translated as CASSYSAGGYGELFF.

This clonotype was seen a handful of times. The CDR3 nucleotides read TGTGCCAGCAGTCCTGGGGACGCCGGGGGGCTCTACGAGCAGTACTTC. Translating it yields CASSPGDAGGLYEQYF. The chain uses TRBV27 and TRBJ2-7; a weak D match, TRBD2 (7 bases). Trimming removed 5 bases at V and 3 bases at J, with 20 bases between. The CDR3 covers 16 residues. Germline V gene sequence: CDR1 MNHEY, CDR2 SMNVEV (reference sequence).

The table lists this clonotype with a count of one. The rearrangement links TRBV12-3 or TRBV12-4 to TRBJ1-5; 11 bases line up with TRBD1. Trimming removed 6 bases from V and 6 bases from J; junction bases left unmatched: 4. This CDR3 has 14 amino acids. In nucleotides, the CDR3 is TGTGCCAGCAGAAGCGGACAGGGGGCTCAGCCCCAGCATTTT. The encoded protein is CASRSGQGAQPQHF.

This clonotype showed up just once. The gene calls are TRBV7-8 and TRBJ2-5; 9 positions agree with TRBD1. The V gene's germline CDR1 is SGHVS and CDR2 FQNEAQ. Trimming removed 2 bases from V and 4 bases from J; junction bases left unmatched: 8. The CDR3 runs to 16 residues. The CDR3 DNA reads as TGTGCCAGCAGCTTAACTACCGGGACAGGGAGAGAGACCCAGTACTTC. It translates to CASSLTTGTGRETQYF. Full variable domain (rest looked up from reference TRBV7-8 and TRBJ2-5): GAGVSQSPRYKVAKRGQDVALRCDPISGHVSLFWYQQALGQGPEFLTYFQNEAQLDKSGLPSDRFFAERPEGSVSTLKIQRTQQEDSAVYLCASSLTTGTGRETQYFGPGTRLLVL.

This chain uses TRBV18 with TRBJ1-1; 9 bases match TRBD1. The germline V gene encodes CDR1 KGHSH and CDR2 LQKENI. V trimming: 4 bases; J trimming: 6 bases; junction bases outside the gene matches: 9. CDR3 size: 15 residues. The CDR3 DNA sequence: TGTGCCAGCTCACAGGAGCCGGGACAGGGCGCTGAAGCTTTCTTT. It translates to CASSQEPGQGAEAFF. The variable domain in full, with the rest retrieved from reference TRBV18 and TRBJ1-1, is NAGVMQNPRHLVRRRGQEARLRCSPMKGHSHVYWYRQLPEEGLKFMVYLQKENIIDESGMPKERFSAEFPKEGPSILRIQQVVRGDSAAYFCASSQEPGQGAEAFFGQGTRLTVV.

The chain uses TRBV7-6 and TRBJ2-7; tentative D call: TRBD2 (5 bases). The CDR3 extends over 12 amino acids. The V end was cut by 9 bases, the J end by 2 bases, with 11 bases between. Germline V gives CDR1 SGHVS, CDR2 FNYEAQ. CDR3 amino acids: CASPPGTYEQYV. In DNA form, the CDR3 reads TGTGCCAGTCCTCCGGGGACCTACGAGCAGTACGTC.

This clonotype has at least ten counts. The chain uses TRBV2 and TRBJ2-1; the match to TRBD2 covers 7 bases. Germline trimming cut 11 bases from V and 4 bases from J; bases unmatched to any gene: 8. Germline CDR1 SNHLY, CDR2 FYNNEI. CDR3 length equals 13 residues. Here the CDR3 reads CASCGGGYNEQFF. DNA for the CDR3: TGTGCCTCTTGCGGGGGAGGGTACAATGAGCAGTTCTTC.

This clonotype was detected a few times. V and J are TRBV6-5 and TRBJ2-2; 9 positions match TRBD2. The ends lost 0 bases at V and 8 bases at J; junction bases unmatched: 10. The CDR3 is 17 residues long. Per the germline V gene, CDR1 is MNHEY and CDR2 is SVGAGI. The CDR3 sequence is CASSYSFAGGPAGELFF. The CDR3 DNA reads as TGTGCCAGCAGTTACTCGTTCGCGGGGGGGCCGGCTGGGGAGCTGTTTTTT.

This chain uses TRBV3-1 with TRBJ1-1; the match to TRBD1 covers 8 bases. The CDR3 contains 18 residues. V lost 4 bases and J lost 1; bases outside the gene matches: 14. Germline CDR1 and CDR2: LGHDT and YNNKEL (reference sequence). CDR3 in amino acids: CASSPDFTRDRRNTEAFF. The CDR3 nucleotides are TGTGCCAGCAGCCCAGACTTTACACGGGACAGGAGGAACACTGAAGCTTTCTTT.

The chain couples TRBV7-6 to TRBJ1-2; no reliable D call. V lost 0 bases to trimming and J lost 0 bases, with 5 bases between them. CDR3 size: 14 residues. Germline values: CDR1 SGHVS, CDR2 FNYEAQ. The CDR3, as DNA: TGTGCCAGCAGCTTAGCCAGCTCTAACTATGGCTACACCTTC. Its translation is CASSLASSNYGYTF.

This clonotype was counted at least ten times. The V call is TRBV2, the J call TRBJ1-6; D is undetermined. Germline loops: CDR1 SNHLY, CDR2 FYNNEI. V shed 8 bases and J shed 13 bases, with 6 bases lying between them. CDR3 length equals 9 residues. The CDR3 bases are TGTGCCAGCTTTCCCCCCCTCCACTTT. It codes for CASFPPLHF.

The V call is TRBV6-1, the J call TRBJ2-5; D is perhaps TRBD1 (6 bases). Trimming took off 6 bases at V and 3 bases at J, with 14 bases between the two ends. There are 14 residues in the CDR3. The germline V gene encodes CDR1 MNHNS and CDR2 SASEGT. The CDR3 region is CASRKGTMEETQYF. CDR3 in DNA: TGTGCCAGCAGAAAGGGGACAATGGAAGAGACCCAGTACTTC.

In this sample, this clonotype turned up many times. The rearrangement links TRBV7-9 to TRBJ1-5; 7 nucleotides match TRBD1. Trimming cost V 5 bases and J 4 bases; bases outside gene matches: 5. Germline assignment: CDR1 SEHNR and CDR2 FQNEAQ (reference sequence). The CDR3 is made up of 14 amino acids. Here the CDR3 DNA reads TGTGCCAGCAGCCTCGGACAGGAGAATCAGCCCCAGCATTTT. Translation gives CASSLGQENQPQHF.

The chain is built from TRBV24-1 and TRBJ2-1; weak D call: TRBD1 (6 bases). The CDR3 consists of 14 residues. V was pared by 8 bases and J by 7 bases, with 17 bases between. Germline V CDR1 and CDR2: KGHDR, SFDVKD. The CDR3 coding sequence is TGTGCCACCAAGACCTCCAACAGGGTTAATGAGCAGTTCTTC. Translating it yields CATKTSNRVNEQFF.

The gene calls are TRBV7-9 and TRBJ2-5; no clear D gene. Germline assignment: CDR1 SEHNR and CDR2 FQNEAQ (reference sequence). This CDR3 has 15 residues. V lost 1 base, J lost 7 bases, and 16 bases lay in between. CDR3 amino acids: CASSLDSARRGTQYF. CDR3 coding DNA: TGTGCCAGCAGCTTAGACAGCGCAAGAAGAGGGACCCAGTACTTC.

This chain links TRBV5-6 with TRBJ2-7; no reliable D call. In germline, CDR1 is SGHDT, CDR2 YYEEEE. V lost 3 bases and J 6 bases, leaving 10 bases between the germline ends. There are 12 residues in the CDR3. In nucleotides, the CDR3 is TGTGCCAGCAGCTATGACGGCCGCGAGCAGTACGTC. Its translation: CASSYDGREQYV.

This clonotype was found a few times. The rearrangement uses TRBV7-9 and TRBJ1-1, with D possibly being TRBD1 (5 bases). The V gene's germline CDR1 is SEHNR and CDR2 FQNEAQ (reference sequence). This CDR3 comprises 12 residues. With 5 bases removed from V and 11 bases from J, the gap between germline ends came to 15 bases. The CDR3 DNA reads as TGTGCCAGCAGCCCCGAAAGACAGTTGGCTTTCTTT. Its translation is CASSPERQLAFF.

CDR3 loop: CAITGTGYGYTF. The CDR3 region has the DNA TGTGCCATCACTGGGACGGGCTATGGCTACACCTTC. This sequence joins TRBV10-3 and TRBJ1-2; D perhaps matches TRBD1 (5 bases). Between the trimmed V and J ends, which lost 7 bases and 4 bases, there was a span of 10 bases. CDR3 length: 12 residues. CDR1 is ENHRY and CDR2 is SYGVKD in the germline V gene.

This sequence joins TRBV28 and TRBJ2-4; weak D call: TRBD1 (6 bases). Germline lookup yields CDR1 MDHEN and CDR2 SYDVKM. CDR3 length: 18 amino acids. The V and J ends lost 5 bases and 0 bases respectively, with 20 bases between them. The CDR3 nucleotides read TGTGCCAGCAGTAGGAGATTCCGGGACACCTCAGCCAAAAACATTCAGTACTTC. It translates to CASSRRFRDTSAKNIQYF.

This clonotype showed up just a few times. The chain employs TRBV5-6 and TRBJ2-7, with D perhaps given as TRBD1 or TRBD2 (5 bases each). Germline loops: CDR1 SGHDT, CDR2 YYEEEE. V shed 3 bases and J shed 2 bases, with 18 bases lying between them. CDR3 length equals 16 residues. The CDR3 is CASSSKRGPAPYEQYV. CDR3 DNA: TGTGCCAGCAGCTCCAAACGGGGACCTGCCCCCTACGAGCAGTACGTC.

The chain recombines TRBV27 with TRBJ2-3, with TRBD1 matching over 7 bases. The V gene's germline CDR1 is MNHEY and CDR2 SMNVEV (reference sequence). The CDR3 loop spans 18 amino acids. Trimming removed 7 bases from V and 2 bases from J; junction bases left unmatched: 18. CDR3 bases: TGTGCCAGCAAATTGCAAAACGGGGACAGCCCTTTCACAGATACGCAGTATTTT. The encoded protein is CASKLQNGDSPFTDTQYF.

The J gene is TRBJ2-1, the V gene TRBV6-1; D assignment may be TRBD1 or TRBD2 (5 bases each). The V and J ends lost 1 base and 1 base respectively, with 26 bases between them. Looked up from germline, CDR1 is MNHNS and CDR2 is SASEGT. The CDR3 consists of 21 residues. The CDR3 loop is CASSEGRGPHSPKGSYNEQFF. In nucleotides, the CDR3 is TGTGCCAGCAGTGAAGGTCGGGGACCACACTCCCCAAAAGGATCCTACAATGAGCAGTTCTTC.

This clonotype was detected only a few times. The CDR3: CASSEIGGSDTQYF. In DNA, the CDR3 is TGTGCCAGCAGTGAAATAGGGGGTTCAGATACGCAGTATTTT. The J gene is TRBJ2-3, the V gene TRBV2; weak D call: TRBD1 (6 bases). The CDR3 consists of 14 residues. With 2 bases removed from V and 4 bases from J, the gap between germline ends came to 10 bases. Germline CDR1 is SNHLY and CDR2 is FYNNEI.

V and J are TRBV6-5 and TRBJ1-5; D is undetermined. The CDR3 is 16 amino acids. Germline V gene sequence: CDR1 MNHEY, CDR2 SVGAGI. The V end lost 5 bases, the J end lost 2 bases, and 16 bases lay between the germline ends. This CDR3 reads CASSLYPPGGNQPQHF. Written as DNA, the CDR3 is TGTGCCAGCAGTCTTTATCCACCCGGGGGCAATCAGCCCCAGCATTTT.

Turning to this clonotype: Given a much more abundant clone one base away, this may be a read error. The CDR3 DNA reads as TGTGCCAACAAGTCGCCGCTGCGGGGCACCGGGGAGCTGTTTTTT. Its protein product is CANKSPLRGTGELFF. The chain employs TRBV7-4 and TRBJ2-2; D might be TRBD2 (6 bases). Trimming cost V 10 bases and J 4 bases, with 19 bases left between them. CDR1 and CDR2 from the germline V gene are SGHVT and SQSDAQ. The CDR3 loop spans 15 amino acids.

This chain links TRBV4-1 with TRBJ2-2; 7 positions agree with TRBD1. Trimming removed 2 bases from V and 5 bases from J; junction bases left unmatched: 5. This CDR3 has 15 residues. Germline assignment: CDR1 MGHRA and CDR2 YSYEKL. The CDR3 DNA is TGCGCCAGCAGCCAAAAAGGGGGCGAAACCGGGGAGCTGTTTTTT. Translated: CASSQKGGETGELFF.

This chain joins TRBV28 and TRBJ2-5; D perhaps matches TRBD2 (6 bases). V dropped 3 bases and J dropped 5 bases, with 19 bases sitting between them. The germline V gene encodes CDR1 MDHEN and CDR2 SYDVKM. The CDR3 consists of 16 residues. DNA of the CDR3: TGTGCCAGCAGTTTGAGAACCCAGCGGGTACGCGAGACCCAGTACTTC. The encoded protein is CASSLRTQRVRETQYF.

V gene TRBV11-3 combines with J gene TRBJ2-5; the D is unclear. This CDR3 has 14 amino acids. V lost 8 bases, J lost 5 bases, and 18 bases lay in between. Germline V lookup: CDR1 SGHNT, CDR2 YENEEA. CDR3 in amino acids: CASEFPGAGETQYF. The CDR3 coding sequence is TGTGCCAGCGAATTCCCAGGCGCTGGGGAGACCCAGTACTTC. The complete variable domain, with remaining parts taken from reference TRBV11-3 and TRBJ2-5, reads EAGVVQSPRYKIIEKKQPVAFWCNPISGHNTLYWYLQNLGQGPELLIRYENEEAVDDSQLPKDRFSAERLKGVDSTLKIQPAELGDSAVYLCASEFPGAGETQYFGPGTRLLVL.

This clonotype was detected only a few times. The chain recombines TRBV20-1 with TRBJ1-5; TRBD1 agrees at 7 bases. Germline V gene data show CDR1 as DFQATT and CDR2 as SNEGSKA (reference sequence). V dropped 1 base and J dropped 6; count of bases not matched to a gene: 6. The CDR3 spans 14 residues. The CDR3 DNA follows: TGCAGTGCTAGAGGGACGGCAGGGGGTCAGCCCCAGCATTTT. Protein: CSARGTAGGQPQHF.

This CDR3 reads CASSFGGSDTEAFF. CDR3 in DNA: TGTGCCAGCAGTTTTGGGGGTAGCGACACTGAAGCTTTCTTT. This chain connects TRBV12-3 or TRBV12-4 to TRBJ1-1; tentatively, D is TRBD1 (5 bases). The CDR3 runs to 14 residues. Trimming removed 3 bases at V and 3 bases at J, with 11 bases between.

This clonotype came up a few times. V gene TRBV24-1 combines with J gene TRBJ1-2; unclear D gene. The germline V gene encodes CDR1 KGHDR and CDR2 SFDVKD. Trimming left V 2 bases short and J 0 bases short, with 6 bases between. The CDR3 length is 14 residues. The CDR3 is CATSDSRANYGYTF. For the CDR3, the DNA is TGTGCCACCAGTGATTCGAGGGCTAACTATGGCTACACCTTC.

This sequence joins TRBV7-9 and TRBJ2-7; a weak D match, TRBD1 (6 bases). This CDR3 has 13 amino acids. Per the germline V gene, CDR1 is SEHNR and CDR2 is FQNEAQ (reference sequence). CDR3 loop: CTSSSGTPPEQYV. The CDR3 DNA reads TGTACCAGCAGCTCGGGGACACCTCCCGAGCAGTACGTC.